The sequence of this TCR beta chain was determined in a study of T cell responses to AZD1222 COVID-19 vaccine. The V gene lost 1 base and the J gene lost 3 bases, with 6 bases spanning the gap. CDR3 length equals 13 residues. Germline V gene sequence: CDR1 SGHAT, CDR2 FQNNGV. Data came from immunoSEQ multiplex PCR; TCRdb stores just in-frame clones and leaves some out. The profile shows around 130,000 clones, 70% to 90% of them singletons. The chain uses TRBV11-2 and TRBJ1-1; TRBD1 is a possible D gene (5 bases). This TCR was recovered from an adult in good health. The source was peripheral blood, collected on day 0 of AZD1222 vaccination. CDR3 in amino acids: CASSLGGDTEAFF. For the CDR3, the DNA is TGTGCCAGCAGCTTAGGAGGGGACACTGAAGCTTTCTTT. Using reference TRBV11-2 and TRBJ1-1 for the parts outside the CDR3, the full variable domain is EAGVAQSPRYKIIEKRQSVAFWCNPISGHATLYWYQQILGQGPKLLIQFQNNGVVDDSQLPKDRFSAERLKGVDSTLKIQPAKLEDSAVYLCASSLGGDTEAFFGQGTRLTVV.